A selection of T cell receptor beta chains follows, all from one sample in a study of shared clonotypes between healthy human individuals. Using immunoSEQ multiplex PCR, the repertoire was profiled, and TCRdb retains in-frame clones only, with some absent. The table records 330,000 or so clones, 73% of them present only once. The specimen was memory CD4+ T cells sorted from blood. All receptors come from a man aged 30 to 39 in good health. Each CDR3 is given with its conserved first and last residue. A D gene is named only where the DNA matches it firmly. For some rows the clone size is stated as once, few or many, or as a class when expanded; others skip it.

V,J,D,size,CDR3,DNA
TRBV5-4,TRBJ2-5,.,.,CASSFPQETQYF,TGTGCCAGCAGCTTCCCTCAAGAGACCCAGTACTTC
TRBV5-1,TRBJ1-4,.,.,CASSLIWQTTNEKLFF,TGCGCCAGCAGCTTGATCTGGCAAACAACTAATGAAAAACTGTTTTTT
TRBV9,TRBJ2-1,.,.,CASSPTVAPYNEQFF,TGTGCCAGCAGCCCCACGGTGGCCCCCTACAATGAGCAGTTCTTC
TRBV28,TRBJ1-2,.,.,CASSLLGGYTF,TGTGCCAGCAGTTTGTTGGGGGGCTACACCTTC
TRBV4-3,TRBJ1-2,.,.,CASSQDLGGNYGYTF,TGCGCCAGCAGCCAAGACCTGGGGGGGAACTATGGCTACACCTTC
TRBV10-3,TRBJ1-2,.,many,CAISLYTFEEGYTF,TGTGCCATCAGTCTTTACACCTTCGAAGAGGGCTACACCTTC
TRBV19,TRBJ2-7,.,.,CASSRFGGSNEQYF,TGTGCCAGTAGTAGATTTGGAGGGTCTAACGAGCAGTACTTC
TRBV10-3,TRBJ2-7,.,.,CATRTSGTAYEQYF,TGTGCCACCCGAACCTCAGGGACCGCCTACGAGCAGTACTTC
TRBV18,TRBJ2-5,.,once,CASSQAGTSLVGAQYF,TGTGCCAGCTCACAGGCCGGGACTTCGCTCGTGGGGGCCCAGTACTTC
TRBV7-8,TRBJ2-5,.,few,CASSLEVLALETQYF,TGTGCCAGCAGCTTAGAGGTTCTAGCGCTAGAGACCCAGTACTTC